Below are 10 T cell receptor beta chains sequenced from a single sample in a study of blood T cell repertoires in COVID-19. TCRdb keeps only in-frame clones here, not all; method: immunoSEQ multiplex PCR. The data hold more than 13,000 clones, with 85% to 90% observed a single time. Sequencing was done on a sample of peripheral blood. The receptors originated from a woman between 65 and 79 years old in a cohort sampled during active or convalescent COVID-19.

The chain employs TRBV7-2 and TRBJ1-2, with D perhaps matching TRBD1 (5 bases). The V end lost 1 base, the J end lost 1 base, and 13 bases lay between the germline ends. The CDR3 extends over 16 amino acids. The V gene's germline CDR1 is SGHTA and CDR2 FQGNSA. CDR3 in DNA: TGTGCCAGCAGCTTAGGAGGGGTGCGGGGTAACTATGGCTACACCTTC. This gives the protein CASSLGGVRGNYGYTF. Drawing the rest from reference TRBV7-2 and TRBJ1-2, the complete variable domain is GAGVSQSPSNKVTEKGKDVELRCDPISGHTALYWYRQSLGQGLEFLIYFQGNSAPDKSGLPSDRFSAERTGGSVSTLTIQRTQQEDSAVYLCASSLGGVRGNYGYTFGSGTRLTVV.

The chain carries TRBV29-1 and TRBJ2-3, with 9 bases lining up with TRBD2. The CDR3 has 14 residues. J lost 9 bases, V lost 3 bases, and 10 bases had no gene match. Germline V CDR1 and CDR2: SQVTM, ANQGSEA. CDR3 coding DNA: TGCAGCGTTGATCCAGCGGGGGGCCGAGGGACGCAGTATTTT. This encodes CSVDPAGGRGTQYF.

This chain joins TRBV5-1 and TRBJ2-4; D may be TRBD2 (5 bases). CDR3 size: 14 residues. The ends were cut back, 5 bases at V and 6 bases at J, with 15 bases in the middle. From germline, CDR1 is SGHRS and CDR2 YFSETQ. CDR3 protein: CASRVSYEGNIQYF. The CDR3 region has the DNA TGCGCCAGCAGGGTGTCTTATGAGGGAAACATTCAGTACTTC. Together with reference TRBV5-1 and TRBJ2-4, the CDR3 gives the full variable domain: KAGVTQTPRYLIKTRGQQVTLSCSPISGHRSVSWYQQTPGQGLQFLFEYFSETQRNKGNFPGRFSGRQFSNSRSEMNVSTLELGDSALYLCASRVSYEGNIQYFGAGTRLSVL.

The genes are TRBV28 and TRBJ1-4, with D perhaps matching TRBD1 (5 bases). Germline V gives CDR1 MDHEN, CDR2 SYDVKM. V was cut by 2 bases and J by 5 bases, with 15 bases left in between. The CDR3 is 16 amino acids. The chain's CDR3 is CASSLTTTGANEKLFF. The CDR3, as DNA: TGTGCCAGCAGTTTAACAACAACAGGCGCGAATGAAAAACTGTTTTTT.

The chain carries TRBV28 and TRBJ2-5; D remains ambiguous. In germline, CDR1 is MDHEN, CDR2 SYDVKM. The length of the CDR3 is 14 residues. V was clipped by 2 bases and J by 3 bases, with 10 bases between them. CDR3: CASSLNPHKETQYF. The CDR3 bases are TGTGCCAGCAGTTTAAACCCCCACAAAGAGACCCAGTACTTC.

This chain joins TRBV2 and TRBJ2-1; D might be TRBD1 (5 bases). Trimming took 7 bases from V and 1 from J, leaving 11 bases between them. The germline gives CDR1 SNHLY, CDR2 FYNNEI. The CDR3 length is 14 residues. The CDR3: CASIPPGSYNEQFF. DNA for the CDR3: TGTGCCAGCATCCCGCCAGGGTCCTACAATGAGCAGTTCTTC. The entire variable domain, with the rest obtained from reference TRBV2 and TRBJ2-1, is as follows: EPEVTQTPSHQVTQMGQEVILRCVPISNHLYFYWYRQILGQKVEFLVSFYNNEISEKSEIFDDQFSVERPDGSNFTLKIRSTKLEDSAMYFCASIPPGSYNEQFFGPGTRLTVL.

The rearrangement uses TRBV4-1 and TRBJ1-4, with TRBD1 as a possible D gene (6 bases). The germline CDR1 and CDR2 sequences are MGHRA and YSYEKL. Trimming pared 0 bases from V and 5 bases from J, leaving 13 bases between. This CDR3 has 16 amino acids. In DNA, the CDR3 is TGCGCCAGCAGCCAAGATCCCCAGGGGCGGAATGAAAAACTGTTTTTT. Encoded protein: CASSQDPQGRNEKLFF.

The rearrangement uses TRBV4-3 and TRBJ2-3, with 9 nucleotides matching TRBD2. This CDR3 comprises 14 residues. Losses at the gene ends were 8 bases for V and 5 bases for J; bases not matched to a gene: 8. In germline, CDR1 is LGHNA, CDR2 YSLEER. In DNA, the CDR3 is TGCGCCAGCGGGATCCTAGCGGGGAGAGATACGCAGTATTTT. Encoded protein: CASGILAGRDTQYF.

The V gene is TRBV19, the J gene TRBJ1-2, with a tentative D call TRBD1 (5 bases). V was cut by 1 base and J by 7 bases, with 13 bases left in between. Germline loops: CDR1 LNHDA, CDR2 SQIVND (reference sequence). The CDR3 is 14 amino acids. The CDR3 here is CASSIGRGSLGYTF. DNA of the CDR3: TGTGCCAGTAGTATAGGTAGGGGTTCGCTTGGCTACACCTTC.

This chain connects TRBV6-5 to TRBJ2-7, with TRBD1 matching over 10 bases. The ends lost 2 bases at V and 0 bases at J; junction bases unmatched: 1. CDR1 MNHEY and CDR2 SVGAGI come from the germline V gene. The CDR3 has 15 amino acids. The DNA for the CDR3 is TGTGCCAGCAGTTACCGGGACAGGGGCTCCTACGAGCAGTACTTC. Its translation is CASSYRDRGSYEQYF.